The text below deals with one T cell receptor beta chain. Original processing notes: Estimation of nucleated cell counts was performed using reference gene primer amplification. The protocol was immunoSEQ multiplex PCR, while the TCRdb copy is restricted to in-frame clones and leaves out a portion. That table supplies the V and J calls and clone size; D and trimming were determined from the DNA. Of 130,000 or so clones in the sample, less than 85% are singletons; the top ten hold 17%. The data derive from a study of blood T cell repertoires in COVID-19. Trimming took 0 bases from V and 1 from J, leaving 12 bases between them. This CDR3 has 17 amino acids. CDR1 and CDR2 from the germline V gene are LGHDT and YNNKEL (reference sequence).

The V and J genes are TRBV3-1 (or the pseudogene TRBV3-2) and TRBJ2-2, with D possibly being TRBD1 (6 bases). Sequencing was performed on peripheral blood. The TCR comes from a woman at least 80 years old with acute or convalescent COVID-19. The CDR3 DNA reads as TGTGCCAGCAGCCAAGAGGGGGCGGAACTGAACACCGGGGAGCTGTTTTTT. Translating it yields CASSQEGAELNTGELFF.